Described below is a single T cell receptor (beta chain) sequence and its context. The table came from immunoSEQ multiplex PCR; TCRdb's copy has only in-frame clones and leaves some out. The data show roughly 15,000 clones, 80% to 95% seen once. This sample is drawn from a study of OX40 agonist ivuxolimab in advanced cancers. Study context: As their treatment, patients were administered ivuxolimab, an agonistic anti-OX40 (CD134) antibody. The study gave patients intravenous ivuxolimab at 0.01 to 10 mg/kg every 2 weeks.

The sampling schedule covered blood at baseline, cycle 4 day 1, and cycle 7 day 1. Material: CD4+ or CD8+ T cells sorted from blood, obtained in a trial of the OX40 agonist ivuxolimab. The TCR comes from an adult with an advanced solid tumor such as melanoma, head and neck, liver or kidney cancer.

CDR3 nucleotides: TGTGCCAGCAGTCTCCAGGGCCCGCTAGGCTATGGCTACACCTTC. Its translation: CASSLQGPLGYGYTF. The chain recombines TRBV27 with TRBJ1-2; D is perhaps TRBD1 (5 bases). Trimming took off 5 bases at V and 4 bases at J, with 17 bases between the two ends. The CDR3 consists of 15 residues. Per the germline V gene, CDR1 is MNHEY and CDR2 is SMNVEV (reference sequence).